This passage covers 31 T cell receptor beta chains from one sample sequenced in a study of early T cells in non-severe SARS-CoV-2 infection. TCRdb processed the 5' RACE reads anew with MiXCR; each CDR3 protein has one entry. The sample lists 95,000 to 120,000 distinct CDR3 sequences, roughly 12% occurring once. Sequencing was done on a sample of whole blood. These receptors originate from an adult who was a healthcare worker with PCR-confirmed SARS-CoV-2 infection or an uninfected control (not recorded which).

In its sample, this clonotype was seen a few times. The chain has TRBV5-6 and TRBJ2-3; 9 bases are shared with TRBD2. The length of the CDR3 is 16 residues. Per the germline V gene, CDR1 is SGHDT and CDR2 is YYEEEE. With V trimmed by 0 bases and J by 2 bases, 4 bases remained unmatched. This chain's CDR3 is CASSLVASGNTDTQYF. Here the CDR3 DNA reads TGTGCCAGCAGCTTGGTGGCTAGCGGGAACACAGATACGCAGTATTTT. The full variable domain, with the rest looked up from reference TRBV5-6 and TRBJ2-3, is DAGVTQSPTHLIKTRGQQVTLRCSPKSGHDTVSWYQQALGQGPQFIFQYYEEEERQRGNFPDRFSGHQFPNYSSELNVNALLLGDSALYLCASSLVASGNTDTQYFGPGTRLTVL.

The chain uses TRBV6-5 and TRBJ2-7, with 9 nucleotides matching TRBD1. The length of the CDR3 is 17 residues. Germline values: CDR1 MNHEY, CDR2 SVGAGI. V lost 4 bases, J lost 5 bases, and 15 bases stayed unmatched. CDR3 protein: CASSSPGTGIPSNEQYF. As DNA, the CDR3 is TGTGCCAGCAGTTCCCCCGGGACAGGGATACCTAGTAACGAGCAGTACTTC.

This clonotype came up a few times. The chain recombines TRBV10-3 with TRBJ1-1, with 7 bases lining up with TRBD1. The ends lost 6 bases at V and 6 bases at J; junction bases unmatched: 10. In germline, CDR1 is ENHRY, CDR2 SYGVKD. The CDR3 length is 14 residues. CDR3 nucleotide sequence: TGTGCCATCAGCTTGGAGGGGGCACCTTCTGAAGCTTTCTTT. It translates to CAISLEGAPSEAFF.

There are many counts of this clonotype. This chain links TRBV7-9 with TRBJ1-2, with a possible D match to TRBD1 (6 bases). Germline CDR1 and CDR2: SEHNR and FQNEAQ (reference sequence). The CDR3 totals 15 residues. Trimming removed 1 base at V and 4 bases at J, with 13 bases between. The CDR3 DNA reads TGTGCCAGCAGCTTAGAAGGGGGTCTGTCCTATGGCTACACCTTC. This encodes CASSLEGGLSYGYTF.

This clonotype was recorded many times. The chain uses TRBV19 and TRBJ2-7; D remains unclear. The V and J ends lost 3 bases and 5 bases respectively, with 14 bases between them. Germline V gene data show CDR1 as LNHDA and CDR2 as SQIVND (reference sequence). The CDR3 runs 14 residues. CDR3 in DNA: TGTGCCAGTAGTATTTCGGGCCGGACGAACGAGCAGTACTTC. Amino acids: CASSISGRTNEQYF.

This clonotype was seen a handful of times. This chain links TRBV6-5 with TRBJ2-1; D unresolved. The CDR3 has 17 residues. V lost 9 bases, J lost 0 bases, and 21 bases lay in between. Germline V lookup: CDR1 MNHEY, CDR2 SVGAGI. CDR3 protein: CASSPRRPESSYNEQFF. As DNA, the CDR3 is TGTGCCAGTAGCCCACGGCGTCCAGAAAGCTCCTACAATGAGCAGTTCTTC.

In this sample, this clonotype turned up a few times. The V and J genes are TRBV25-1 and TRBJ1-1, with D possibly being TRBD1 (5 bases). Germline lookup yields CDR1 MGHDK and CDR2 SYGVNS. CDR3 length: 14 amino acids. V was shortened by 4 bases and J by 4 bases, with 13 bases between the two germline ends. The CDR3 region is CASSAGTGGTEAFF. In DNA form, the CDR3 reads TGTGCCAGCAGTGCAGGGACCGGGGGCACTGAAGCTTTCTTT.

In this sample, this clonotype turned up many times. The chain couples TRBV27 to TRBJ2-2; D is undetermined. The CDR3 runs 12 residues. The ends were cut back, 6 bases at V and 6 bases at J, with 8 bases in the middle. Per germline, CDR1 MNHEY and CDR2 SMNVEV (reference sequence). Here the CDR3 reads CASRPSAGELFF. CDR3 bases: TGTGCCAGCAGGCCCTCGGCCGGGGAGCTGTTTTTT.

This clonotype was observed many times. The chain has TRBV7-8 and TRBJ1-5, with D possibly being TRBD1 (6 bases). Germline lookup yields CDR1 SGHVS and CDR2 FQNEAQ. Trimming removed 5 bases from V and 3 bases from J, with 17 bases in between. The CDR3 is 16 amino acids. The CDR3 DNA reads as TGTGCCAGCAGCGCCCCGGGGGGCAGCGTCAATCAGCCCCAGCATTTT. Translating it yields CASSAPGGSVNQPQHF.

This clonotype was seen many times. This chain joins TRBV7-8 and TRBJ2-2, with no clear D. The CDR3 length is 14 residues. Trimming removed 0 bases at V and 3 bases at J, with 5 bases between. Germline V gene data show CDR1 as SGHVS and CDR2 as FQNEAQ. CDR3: CASSLAGDTGELFF. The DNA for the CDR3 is TGTGCCAGCAGCTTAGCGGGCGACACCGGGGAGCTGTTTTTT.

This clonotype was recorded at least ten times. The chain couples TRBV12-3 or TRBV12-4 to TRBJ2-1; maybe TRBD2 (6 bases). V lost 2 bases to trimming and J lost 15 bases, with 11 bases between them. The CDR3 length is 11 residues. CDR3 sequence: CASSLLGLLFF. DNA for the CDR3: TGTGCCAGCAGTTTACTGGGACTGTTGTTCTTC.

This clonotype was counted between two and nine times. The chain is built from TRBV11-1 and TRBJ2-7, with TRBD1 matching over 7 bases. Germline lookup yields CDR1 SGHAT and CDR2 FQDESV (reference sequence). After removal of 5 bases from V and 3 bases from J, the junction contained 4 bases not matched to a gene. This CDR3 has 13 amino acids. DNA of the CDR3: TGTGCCAGCAGCCGACAGGGCGACTACGAGCAGTACTTC. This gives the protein CASSRQGDYEQYF.

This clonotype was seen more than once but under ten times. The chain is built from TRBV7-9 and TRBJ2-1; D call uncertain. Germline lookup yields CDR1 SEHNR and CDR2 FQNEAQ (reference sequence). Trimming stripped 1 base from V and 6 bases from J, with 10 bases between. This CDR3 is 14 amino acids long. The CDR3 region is CASSLGAQVNEQFF. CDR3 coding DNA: TGTGCCAGCAGCTTAGGAGCCCAAGTCAATGAGCAGTTCTTC.

The CDR3 sequence: CSAGAETQYF. The CDR3 region has the DNA TGCAGCGCCGGGGCCGAGACCCAGTACTTC. V usage is TRBV29-1 and J usage is TRBJ2-5; D possibly matches TRBD1 or TRBD2 (5 bases each). Trimming left V 7 bases short and J 5 bases short, with 8 bases between. The CDR3 is made up of 10 amino acids. Per germline, CDR1 SQVTM and CDR2 ANQGSEA. Complete variable domain (other parts from reference TRBV29-1 and TRBJ2-5): SAVISQKPSRDICQRGTSLTIQCQVDSQVTMMFWYRQQPGQSLTLIATANQGSEATYESGFVIDKFPISRPNLTFSTLTVSNMSPEDSSIYLCSAGAETQYFGPGTRLLVL.

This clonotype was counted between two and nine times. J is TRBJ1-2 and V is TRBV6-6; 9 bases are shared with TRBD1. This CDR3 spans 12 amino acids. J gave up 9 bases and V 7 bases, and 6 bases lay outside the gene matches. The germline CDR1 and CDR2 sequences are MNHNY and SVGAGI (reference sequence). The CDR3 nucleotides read TGTGCCAGCACCCGACAGGGGGATAGCTACACCTTC. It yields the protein CASTRQGDSYTF.

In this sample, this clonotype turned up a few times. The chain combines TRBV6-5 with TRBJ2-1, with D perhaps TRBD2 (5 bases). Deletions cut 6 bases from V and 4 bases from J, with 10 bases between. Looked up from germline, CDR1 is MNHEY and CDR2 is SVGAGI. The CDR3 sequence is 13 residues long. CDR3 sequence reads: CASSRDGYNEQFF. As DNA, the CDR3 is TGTGCCAGCAGCCGGGATGGTTACAATGAGCAGTTCTTC.

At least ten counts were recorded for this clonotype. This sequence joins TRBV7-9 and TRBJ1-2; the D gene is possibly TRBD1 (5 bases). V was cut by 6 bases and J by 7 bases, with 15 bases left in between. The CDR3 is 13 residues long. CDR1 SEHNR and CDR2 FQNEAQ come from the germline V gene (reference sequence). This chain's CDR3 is CASRFPPRGGYTF. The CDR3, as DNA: TGTGCCAGCAGATTCCCTCCAAGGGGTGGCTACACCTTC.

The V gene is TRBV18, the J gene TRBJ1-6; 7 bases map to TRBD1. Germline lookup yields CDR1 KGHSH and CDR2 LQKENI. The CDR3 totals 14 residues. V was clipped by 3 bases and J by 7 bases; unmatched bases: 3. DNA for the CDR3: TGTGCCAGCTCACCTGAACAGGGGAATTCACCCCTCCACTTT. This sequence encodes CASSPEQGNSPLHF. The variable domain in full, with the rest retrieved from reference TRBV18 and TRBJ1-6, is NAGVMQNPRHLVRRRGQEARLRCSPMKGHSHVYWYRQLPEEGLKFMVYLQKENIIDESGMPKERFSAEFPKEGPSILRIQQVVRGDSAAYFCASSPEQGNSPLHFGNGTRLTVT.

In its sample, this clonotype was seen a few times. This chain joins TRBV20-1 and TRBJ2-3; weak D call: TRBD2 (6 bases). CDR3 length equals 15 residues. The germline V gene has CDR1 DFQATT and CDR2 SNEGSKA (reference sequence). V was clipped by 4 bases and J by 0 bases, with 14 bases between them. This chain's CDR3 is CSAILRGVSTDTQYF. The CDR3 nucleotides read TGCAGTGCTATACTGCGGGGCGTTAGCACAGATACGCAGTATTTT.

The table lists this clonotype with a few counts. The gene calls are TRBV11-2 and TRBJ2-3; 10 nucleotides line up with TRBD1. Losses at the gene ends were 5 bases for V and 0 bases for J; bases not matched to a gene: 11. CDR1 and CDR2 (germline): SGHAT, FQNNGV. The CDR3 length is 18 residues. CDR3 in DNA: TGTGCCAGCAGCCCCCGGGACAGGGGCCACTCTAGCACAGATACGCAGTATTTT. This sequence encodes CASSPRDRGHSSTDTQYF.

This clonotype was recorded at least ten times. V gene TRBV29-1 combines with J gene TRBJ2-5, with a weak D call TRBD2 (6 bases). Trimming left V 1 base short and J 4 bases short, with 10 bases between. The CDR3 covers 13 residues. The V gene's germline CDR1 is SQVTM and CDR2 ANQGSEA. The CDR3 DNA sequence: TGCAGCGTTGAAGGGCAGGGAGGAGAGACCCAGTACTTC. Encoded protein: CSVEGQGGETQYF. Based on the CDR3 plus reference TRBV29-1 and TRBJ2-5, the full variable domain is SAVISQKPSRDICQRGTSLTIQCQVDSQVTMMFWYRQQPGQSLTLIATANQGSEATYESGFVIDKFPISRPNLTFSTLTVSNMSPEDSSIYLCSVEGQGGETQYFGPGTRLLVL.

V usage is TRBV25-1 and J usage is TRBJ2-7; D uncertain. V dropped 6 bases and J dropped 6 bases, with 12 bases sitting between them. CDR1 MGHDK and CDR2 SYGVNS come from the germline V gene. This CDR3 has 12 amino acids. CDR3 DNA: TGTGCCAGCAGCCTGGGTCAGGCCGAGCAGTACTTC. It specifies CASSLGQAEQYF.

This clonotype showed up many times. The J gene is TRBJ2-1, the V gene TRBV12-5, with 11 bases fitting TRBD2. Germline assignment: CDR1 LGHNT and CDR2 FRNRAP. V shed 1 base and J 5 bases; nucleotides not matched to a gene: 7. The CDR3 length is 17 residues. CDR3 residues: CASGLAQTSGIDNEQFF. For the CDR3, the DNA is TGTGCTAGTGGTTTGGCCCAGACTAGCGGGATCGACAATGAGCAGTTCTTC.

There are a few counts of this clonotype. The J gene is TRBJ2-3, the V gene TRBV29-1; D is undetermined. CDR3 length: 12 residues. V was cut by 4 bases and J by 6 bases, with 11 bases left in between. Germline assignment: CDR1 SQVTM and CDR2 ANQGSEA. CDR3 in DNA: TGCAGCGTTGCTAGACCAAAGGATACGCAGTATTTT. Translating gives CSVARPKDTQYF.

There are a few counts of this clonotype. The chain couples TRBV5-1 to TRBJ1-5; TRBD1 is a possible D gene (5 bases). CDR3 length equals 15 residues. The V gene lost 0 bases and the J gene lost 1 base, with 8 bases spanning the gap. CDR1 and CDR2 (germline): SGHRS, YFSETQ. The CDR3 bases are TGCGCCAGCAGCTTGGAAGGGGCGAGCAATCAGCCCCAGCATTTT. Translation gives CASSLEGASNQPQHF. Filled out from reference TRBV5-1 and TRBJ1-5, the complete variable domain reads KAGVTQTPRYLIKTRGQQVTLSCSPISGHRSVSWYQQTPGQGLQFLFEYFSETQRNKGNFPGRFSGRQFSNSRSEMNVSTLELGDSALYLCASSLEGASNQPQHFGDGTRLSIL.

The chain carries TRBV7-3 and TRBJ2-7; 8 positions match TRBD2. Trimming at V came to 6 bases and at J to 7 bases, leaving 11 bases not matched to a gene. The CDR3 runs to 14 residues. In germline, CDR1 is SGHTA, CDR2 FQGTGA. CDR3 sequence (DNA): TGTGCCAGCAGGGAACTAGCGGCGGAGGGAGAGCAGTACTTC. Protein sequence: CASRELAAEGEQYF.

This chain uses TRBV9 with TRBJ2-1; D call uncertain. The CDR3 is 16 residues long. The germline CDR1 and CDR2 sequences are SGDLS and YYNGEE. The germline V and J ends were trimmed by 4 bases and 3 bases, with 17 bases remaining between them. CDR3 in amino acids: CASSPYRNVGYNEQFF. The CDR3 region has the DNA TGTGCCAGCAGCCCGTACCGTAATGTGGGCTACAATGAGCAGTTCTTC.

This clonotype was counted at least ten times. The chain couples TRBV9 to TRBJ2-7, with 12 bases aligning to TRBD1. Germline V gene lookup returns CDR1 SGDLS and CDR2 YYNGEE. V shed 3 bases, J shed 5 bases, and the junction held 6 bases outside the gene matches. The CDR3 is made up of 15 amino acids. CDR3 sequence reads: CASSAGTGGGNEQYF. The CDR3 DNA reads TGTGCCAGCAGCGCCGGGACAGGGGGCGGGAACGAGCAGTACTTC.

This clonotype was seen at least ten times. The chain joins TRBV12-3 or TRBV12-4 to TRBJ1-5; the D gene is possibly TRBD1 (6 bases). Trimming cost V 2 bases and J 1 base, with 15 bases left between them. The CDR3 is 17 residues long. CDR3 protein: CASSLSGAAASNQPQHF. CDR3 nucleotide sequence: TGTGCCAGCAGTTTATCAGGGGCCGCCGCCAGCAATCAGCCCCAGCATTTT.

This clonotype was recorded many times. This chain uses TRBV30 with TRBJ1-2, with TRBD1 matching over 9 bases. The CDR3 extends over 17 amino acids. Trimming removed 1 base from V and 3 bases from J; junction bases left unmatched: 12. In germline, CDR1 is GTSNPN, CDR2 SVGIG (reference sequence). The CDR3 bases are TGTGCCTGGAGTGCGGACAGGGGAGTGCAAAGGTACTATGGCTACACCTTC. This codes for CAWSADRGVQRYYGYTF. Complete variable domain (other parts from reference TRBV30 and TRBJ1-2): SQTIHQWPATLVQPVGSPLSLECTVEGTSNPNLYWYRQAAGRGLQLLFYSVGIGQISSEVPQNLSASRPQDRQFILSSKKLLLSDSGFYLCAWSADRGVQRYYGYTFGSGTRLTVV.

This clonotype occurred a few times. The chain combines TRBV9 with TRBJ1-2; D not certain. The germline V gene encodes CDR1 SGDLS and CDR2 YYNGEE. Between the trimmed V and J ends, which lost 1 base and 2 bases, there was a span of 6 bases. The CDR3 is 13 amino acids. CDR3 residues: CASSVNSNYGYTF. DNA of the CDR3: TGTGCCAGCAGCGTAAACAGCAACTATGGCTACACCTTC.